This T cell receptor (beta chain) was sequenced during a study of shared clonotypes between healthy human individuals. The CDR3 consists of 15 residues. Germline CDR1 SGHDT, CDR2 YYEEEE. V lost 4 bases to trimming and J lost 5 bases, with 16 bases between them. The assay was immunoSEQ multiplex PCR, and TCRdb's table has in-frame clones only and misses some. The sample has about 610,000 clones, around 96% seen once. Naive CD8 cells were CD45RO-negative, positively selected for CCR7, excluding terminally differentiated effector memory CD45RA+ cells. Sample: naive CD8+ T cells sorted from blood. This sequence was found in a young woman in good health. The V call is TRBV5-6, the J call TRBJ2-1; tentative D call: TRBD2 (6 bases). Here the CDR3 DNA reads TGTGCCAGCAGCCTAGGCTGGACTAATAACAATGAGCAGTTCTTC. It is translated as CASSLGWTNNNEQFF.